This T cell receptor (beta chain) was identified in a study of OX40 agonist ivuxolimab in advanced cancers. Trimming removed 1 base at V and 8 bases at J, with 8 bases between. This CDR3 region has 12 residues. Germline lookup yields CDR1 MNHEY and CDR2 SMNVEV (reference sequence). The assay was immunoSEQ multiplex PCR, and TCRdb's table has in-frame clones only and misses some. The table shows 98,000 or so clones, with about 85% occurring only once. The sequencing here drew on CD4+ or CD8+ T cells sorted from blood, taken in a trial of the OX40 agonist ivuxolimab. The V and J genes are TRBV27 and TRBJ1-1; TRBD1 is a possible D gene (6 bases). The clonotype comes from an adult with an advanced solid tumor such as melanoma, head and neck, liver or kidney cancer. The CDR3, as DNA: TGTGCCAGCAGTTTATTGAGGGGGGAAGCTTTCTTT. Protein sequence: CASSLLRGEAFF.